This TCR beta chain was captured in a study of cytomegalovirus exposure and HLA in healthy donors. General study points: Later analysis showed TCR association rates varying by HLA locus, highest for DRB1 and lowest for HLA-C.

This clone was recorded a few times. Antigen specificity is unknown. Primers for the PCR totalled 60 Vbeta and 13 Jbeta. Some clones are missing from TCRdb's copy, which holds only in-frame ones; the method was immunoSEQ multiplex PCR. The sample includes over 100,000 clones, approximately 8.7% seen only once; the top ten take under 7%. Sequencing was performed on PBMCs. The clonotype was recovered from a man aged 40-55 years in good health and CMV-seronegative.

CDR3 nucleotides: TGTGCCAGCAGCTTCCCGGGGGGGCCCGAAGATACGCAGTATTTT. Residues: CASSFPGGPEDTQYF. V usage is TRBV5-8 and J usage is TRBJ2-3, with TRBD2 matching 8 bases. The CDR3 is made up of 15 amino acids. V dropped 2 bases and J dropped 5; count of bases not matched to a gene: 7. Germline CDR1 is SGHTS and CDR2 is YDEGEE.